The rows below give T cell receptor beta chains drawn from one sample of a study of blood T cells in healthy people across ages. MiXCR, run by TCRdb on the 5' RACE reads, gives a single entry per CDR3 protein. The sample lists about 1.8 million distinct CDR3 sequences; less than 50% were seen once. Sequencing used blood. These receptors originate from a woman aged 40 to 50 in good health. The CDR3 runs from the conserved cysteine through the conserved F or W. Each record gives: D gene, clone size, CDR3 length, J gene, V gene, CDR3 protein, CDR3 DNA. The D gene is left open where the match is weak. The listing skips clone size in some rows; elsewhere it reads once, few, many or a size class.

D gene: NA; clone size: NA; CDR3 length: 13; J gene: TRBJ1-2; V gene: TRBV27; CDR3 protein: CASSSTYSYGYTF; CDR3 DNA: TGTGCCAGCAGTTCTACCTACAGCTATGGCTACACCTTC
D gene: TRBD1; clone size: few; CDR3 length: 14; J gene: TRBJ2-1; V gene: TRBV2; CDR3 protein: CASPTGIIGNEQFF; CDR3 DNA: TGTGCCAGCCCGACAGGGATCATCGGAAATGAGCAGTTCTTC
D gene: TRBD1; clone size: few; CDR3 length: 15; J gene: TRBJ2-6; V gene: TRBV28; CDR3 protein: CASSSRGRGANVLTF; CDR3 DNA: TGTGCCAGCAGTTCCAGGGGGCGAGGGGCCAACGTCCTGACTTTC
D gene: NA; clone size: few; CDR3 length: 12; J gene: TRBJ2-3; V gene: TRBV6-1; CDR3 protein: CASSENINTQYF; CDR3 DNA: TGTGCCAGCAGTGAAAATATAAATACGCAGTATTTT
D gene: TRBD2; clone size: NA; CDR3 length: 19; J gene: TRBJ2-5; V gene: TRBV7-2; CDR3 protein: CASSLMFGASGANQETQYF; CDR3 DNA: TGTGCCAGCAGCTTAATGTTCGGGGCCAGCGGGGCTAACCAAGAGACCCAGTACTTC
D gene: TRBD1; clone size: NA; CDR3 length: 16; J gene: TRBJ2-7; V gene: TRBV12-3/TRBV12-4; CDR3 protein: CASSPGVQSGTAVRYF; CDR3 DNA: TGTGCCAGCAGTCCTGGGGTCCAATCCGGGACAGCTGTACGGTACTTC
D gene: TRBD2; clone size: NA; CDR3 length: 14; J gene: TRBJ2-7; V gene: TRBV20-1; CDR3 protein: CSARDLAGAYEQYF; CDR3 DNA: TGCAGTGCTAGAGATCTAGCGGGGGCCTACGAGCAGTACTTC
D gene: TRBD2; clone size: NA; CDR3 length: 15; J gene: TRBJ2-5; V gene: TRBV28; CDR3 protein: CASTPGGGSPNEQYF; CDR3 DNA: TGTGCCAGCACCCCGGGCGGGGGGTCCCCCAATGAGCAGTACTTC
D gene: NA; clone size: NA; CDR3 length: 15; J gene: TRBJ2-1; V gene: TRBV4-2; CDR3 protein: CASSQDGASGNEQFF; CDR3 DNA: TGTGCCAGCAGCCAAGATGGGGCCAGCGGCAATGAGCAGTTCTTC
D gene: TRBD1; clone size: NA; CDR3 length: 16; J gene: TRBJ1-5; V gene: TRBV20-1; CDR3 protein: CSARKFGTGDNQPQHF; CDR3 DNA: TGCAGTGCTAGGAAGTTCGGGACAGGGGACAATCAGCCCCAGCATTTT
D gene: NA; clone size: NA; CDR3 length: 15; J gene: TRBJ1-5; V gene: TRBV6-2/TRBV6-3; CDR3 protein: CASSYFGQSNQPQHF; CDR3 DNA: TGTGCCAGCAGTTATTTTGGACAGTCCAATCAGCCCCAGCATTTT
D gene: TRBD1; clone size: NA; CDR3 length: 19; J gene: TRBJ2-2; V gene: TRBV14; CDR3 protein: CASSQGIWRQGKNTGELFF; CDR3 DNA: TGTGCCAGCAGCCAAGGAATATGGCGACAGGGCAAGAACACCGGGGAGCTGTTTTTT
D gene: TRBD2; clone size: NA; CDR3 length: 15; J gene: TRBJ2-3; V gene: TRBV12-3/TRBV12-4; CDR3 protein: CAIRTSGGASDTQYF; CDR3 DNA: TGTGCCATCCGAACTAGCGGGGGGGCCTCTGATACGCAGTATTTT
D gene: NA; clone size: few; CDR3 length: 12; J gene: TRBJ2-7; V gene: TRBV20-1; CDR3 protein: CSAPLESYEQYF; CDR3 DNA: TGCAGTGCCCCCCTCGAGAGCTACGAGCAGTACTTC
D gene: NA; clone size: once; CDR3 length: 20; J gene: TRBJ1-6; V gene: TRBV20-1; CDR3 protein: CSAVATGGSLTFSYNSPLHF; CDR3 DNA: TGCAGTGCCGTAGCGACGGGGGGCTCACTTACCTTCTCCTATAATTCACCCCTCCACTTT
D gene: TRBD2; clone size: few; CDR3 length: 16; J gene: TRBJ2-1; V gene: TRBV5-1; CDR3 protein: CASSLDGGGARNEQFF; CDR3 DNA: TGCGCCAGCAGCTTGGATGGCGGGGGGGCACGCAATGAGCAGTTCTTC
D gene: NA; clone size: NA; CDR3 length: 15; J gene: TRBJ2-5; V gene: TRBV2; CDR3 protein: CASSEGRARSETQYF; CDR3 DNA: TGTGCCAGCAGTGAAGGCAGGGCAAGGTCGGAGACCCAGTACTTC
D gene: NA; clone size: NA; CDR3 length: 18; J gene: TRBJ2-3; V gene: TRBV14; CDR3 protein: CASSQAQLGTPAPDTQYF; CDR3 DNA: TGTGCCAGCAGCCAAGCACAGCTCGGGACACCAGCCCCGGATACGCAGTATTTT
D gene: TRBD1; clone size: few; CDR3 length: 15; J gene: TRBJ2-7; V gene: TRBV5-1; CDR3 protein: CASSYFEDRGQEQYF; CDR3 DNA: TGCGCCAGCAGCTACTTCGAGGACAGGGGCCAAGAGCAGTACTTC
D gene: TRBD1; clone size: NA; CDR3 length: 16; J gene: TRBJ1-1; V gene: TRBV5-1; CDR3 protein: CASSSGQGAVGVRAFF; CDR3 DNA: TGCGCCAGCAGCTCGGGACAGGGGGCTGTCGGTGTTAGGGCTTTCTTT
D gene: TRBD2; clone size: NA; CDR3 length: 15; J gene: TRBJ2-7; V gene: TRBV13; CDR3 protein: CASSNIAGGRNEQYF; CDR3 DNA: TGTGCCAGCAGCAATATAGCGGGGGGGAGGAATGAGCAGTACTTC
D gene: NA; clone size: NA; CDR3 length: 16; J gene: TRBJ1-2; V gene: TRBV12-3/TRBV12-4; CDR3 protein: CASSLTPWGGDYGYTF; CDR3 DNA: TGTGCCAGCAGTTTAACTCCTTGGGGAGGGGACTATGGCTACACCTTC